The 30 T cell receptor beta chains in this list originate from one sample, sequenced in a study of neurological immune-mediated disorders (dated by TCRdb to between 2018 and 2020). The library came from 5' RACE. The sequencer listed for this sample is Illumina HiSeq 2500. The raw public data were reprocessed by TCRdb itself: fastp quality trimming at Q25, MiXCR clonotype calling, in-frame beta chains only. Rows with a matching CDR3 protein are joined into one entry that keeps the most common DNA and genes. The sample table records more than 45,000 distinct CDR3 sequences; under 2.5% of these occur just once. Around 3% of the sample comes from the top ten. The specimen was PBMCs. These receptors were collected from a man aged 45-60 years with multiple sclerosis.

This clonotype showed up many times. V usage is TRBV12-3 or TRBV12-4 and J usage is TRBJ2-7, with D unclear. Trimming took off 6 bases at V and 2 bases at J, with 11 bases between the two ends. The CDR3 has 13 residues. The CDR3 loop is CASSPDETYEQYF. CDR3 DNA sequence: TGTGCCAGCAGCCCTGACGAGACCTACGAGCAGTACTTC.

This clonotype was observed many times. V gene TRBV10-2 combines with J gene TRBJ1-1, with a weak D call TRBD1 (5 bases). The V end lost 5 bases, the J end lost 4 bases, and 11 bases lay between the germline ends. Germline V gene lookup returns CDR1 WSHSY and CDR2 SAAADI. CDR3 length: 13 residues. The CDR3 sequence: CASSRRGGTEAFF. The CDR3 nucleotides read TGCGCCAGCAGTAGGAGGGGTGGCACTGAAGCTTTCTTT.

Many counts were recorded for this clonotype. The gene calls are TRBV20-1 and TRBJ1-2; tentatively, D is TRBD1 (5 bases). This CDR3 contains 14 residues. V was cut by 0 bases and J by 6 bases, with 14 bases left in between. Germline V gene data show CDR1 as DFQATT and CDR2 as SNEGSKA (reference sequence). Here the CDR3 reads CSAREIQGMDGYTF. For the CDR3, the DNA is TGCAGTGCTAGAGAAATTCAGGGAATGGATGGCTACACCTTC.

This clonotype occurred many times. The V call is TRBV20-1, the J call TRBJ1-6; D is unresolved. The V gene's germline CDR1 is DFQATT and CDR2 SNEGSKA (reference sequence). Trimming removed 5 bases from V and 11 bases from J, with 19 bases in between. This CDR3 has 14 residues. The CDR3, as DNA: TGCAGTGCTGAAGACTTGACCGAGGAGGCACCCCTCCACTTT. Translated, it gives CSAEDLTEEAPLHF.

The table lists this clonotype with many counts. The CDR3 coding sequence is TGTGCCAGCAGTTACTCGCCAAGATTGAACACTGAAGCTTTCTTT. It is translated as CASSYSPRLNTEAFF. J is TRBJ1-1 and V is TRBV6-6; unclear D gene. CDR1 MNHNY and CDR2 SVGAGI come from the germline V gene (reference sequence). The CDR3 contains 15 residues. V lost 0 bases to trimming and J lost 0 bases, with 8 bases between them.

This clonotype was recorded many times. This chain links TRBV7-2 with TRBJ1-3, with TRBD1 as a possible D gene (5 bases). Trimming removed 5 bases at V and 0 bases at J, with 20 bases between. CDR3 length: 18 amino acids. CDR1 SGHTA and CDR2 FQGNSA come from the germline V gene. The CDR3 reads CASSRGRANLLSGNTIYF. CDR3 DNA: TGTGCCAGCAGCAGGGGCAGGGCCAACCTCCTCTCTGGAAACACCATATATTTT.

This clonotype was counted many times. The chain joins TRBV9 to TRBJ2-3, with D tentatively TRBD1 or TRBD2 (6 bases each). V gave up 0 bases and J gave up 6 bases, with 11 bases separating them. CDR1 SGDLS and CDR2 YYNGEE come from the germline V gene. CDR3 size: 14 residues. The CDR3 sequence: CASSVDREVDTQYF. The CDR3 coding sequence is TGTGCCAGCAGCGTAGACAGGGAGGTTGATACGCAGTATTTT.

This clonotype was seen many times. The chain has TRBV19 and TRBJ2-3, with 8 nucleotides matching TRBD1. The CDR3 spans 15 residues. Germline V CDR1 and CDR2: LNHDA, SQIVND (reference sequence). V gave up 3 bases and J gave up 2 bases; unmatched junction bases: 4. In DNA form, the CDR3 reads TGTGCCAGTAGTATGTACAGGGGGGTCACAGATACGCAGTATTTT. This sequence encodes CASSMYRGVTDTQYF.

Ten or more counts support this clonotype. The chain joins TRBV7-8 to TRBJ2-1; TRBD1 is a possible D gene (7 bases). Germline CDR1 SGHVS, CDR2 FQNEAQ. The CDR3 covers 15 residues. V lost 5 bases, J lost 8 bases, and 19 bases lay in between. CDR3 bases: TGTGCCAGCAGCACCCGACAGGGAGGTCAGGATGAGCAGTTCTTC. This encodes CASSTRQGGQDEQFF.

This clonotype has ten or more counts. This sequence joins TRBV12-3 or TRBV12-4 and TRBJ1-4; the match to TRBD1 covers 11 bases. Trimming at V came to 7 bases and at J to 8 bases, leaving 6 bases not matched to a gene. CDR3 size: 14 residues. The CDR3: CASTAGTGGEKLFF. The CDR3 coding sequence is TGTGCCAGCACCGCCGGGACAGGGGGAGAAAAACTGTTTTTT.

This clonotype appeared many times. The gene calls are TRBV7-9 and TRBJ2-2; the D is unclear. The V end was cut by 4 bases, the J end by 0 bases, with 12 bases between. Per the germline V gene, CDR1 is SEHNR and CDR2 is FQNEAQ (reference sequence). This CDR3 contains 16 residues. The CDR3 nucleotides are TGTGCCAGCAGCTCAGCCGGAGCAGCGAACACCGGGGAGCTGTTTTTT. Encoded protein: CASSSAGAANTGELFF.

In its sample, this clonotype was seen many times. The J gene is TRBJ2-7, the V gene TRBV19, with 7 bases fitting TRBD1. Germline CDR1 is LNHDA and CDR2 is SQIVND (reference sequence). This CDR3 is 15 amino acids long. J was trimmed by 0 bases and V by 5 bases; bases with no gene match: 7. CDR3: CASSLGQDSSYEQYF. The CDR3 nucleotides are TGTGCCAGTAGTCTCGGACAGGACAGCTCCTACGAGCAGTACTTC.

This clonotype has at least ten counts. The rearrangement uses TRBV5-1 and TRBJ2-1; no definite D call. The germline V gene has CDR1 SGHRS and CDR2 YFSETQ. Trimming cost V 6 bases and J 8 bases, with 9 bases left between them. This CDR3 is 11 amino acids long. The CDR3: CASTSFDEQFF. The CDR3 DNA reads TGCGCCAGCACCTCCTTCGATGAGCAGTTCTTC. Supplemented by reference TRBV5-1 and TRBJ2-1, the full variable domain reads KAGVTQTPRYLIKTRGQQVTLSCSPISGHRSVSWYQQTPGQGLQFLFEYFSETQRNKGNFPGRFSGRQFSNSRSEMNVSTLELGDSALYLCASTSFDEQFFGPGTRLTVL.

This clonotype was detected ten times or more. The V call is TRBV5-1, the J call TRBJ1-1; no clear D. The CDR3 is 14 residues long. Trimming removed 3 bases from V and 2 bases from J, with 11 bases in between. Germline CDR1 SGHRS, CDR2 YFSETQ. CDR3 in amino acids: CASSWTTRNTEAFF. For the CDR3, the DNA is TGCGCCAGCAGCTGGACCACACGAAACACTGAAGCTTTCTTT. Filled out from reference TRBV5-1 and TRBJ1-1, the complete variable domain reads KAGVTQTPRYLIKTRGQQVTLSCSPISGHRSVSWYQQTPGQGLQFLFEYFSETQRNKGNFPGRFSGRQFSNSRSEMNVSTLELGDSALYLCASSWTTRNTEAFFGQGTRLTVV.

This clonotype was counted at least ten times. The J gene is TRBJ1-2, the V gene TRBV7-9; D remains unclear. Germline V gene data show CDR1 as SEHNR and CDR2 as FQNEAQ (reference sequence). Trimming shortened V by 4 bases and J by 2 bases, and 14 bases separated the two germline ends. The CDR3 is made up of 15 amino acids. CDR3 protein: CASSYRQETNYGYTF. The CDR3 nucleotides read TGTGCCAGCAGCTATCGTCAGGAGACGAACTATGGCTACACCTTC.

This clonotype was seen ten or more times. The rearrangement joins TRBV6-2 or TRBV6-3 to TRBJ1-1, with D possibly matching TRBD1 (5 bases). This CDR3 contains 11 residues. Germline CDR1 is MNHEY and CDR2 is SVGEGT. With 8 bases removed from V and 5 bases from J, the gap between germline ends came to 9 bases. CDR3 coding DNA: TGTGCCAGCCGACGGGGGACTGAAGCTTTCTTT. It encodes CASRRGTEAFF.

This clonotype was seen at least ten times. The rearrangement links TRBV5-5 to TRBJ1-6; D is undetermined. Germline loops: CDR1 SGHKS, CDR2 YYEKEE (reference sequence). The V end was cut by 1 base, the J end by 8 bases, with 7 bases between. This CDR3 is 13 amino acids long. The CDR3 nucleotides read TGTGCCAGCAGCTTGCCCAGCCATTCACCCCTCCACTTT. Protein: CASSLPSHSPLHF.

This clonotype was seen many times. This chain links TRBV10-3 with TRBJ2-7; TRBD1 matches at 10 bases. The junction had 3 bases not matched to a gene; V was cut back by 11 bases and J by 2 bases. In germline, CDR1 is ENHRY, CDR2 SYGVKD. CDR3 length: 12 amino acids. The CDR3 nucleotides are TGTGCCGTCGGACAGGGGGCCTACGAGCAGTACTTC. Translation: CAVGQGAYEQYF.

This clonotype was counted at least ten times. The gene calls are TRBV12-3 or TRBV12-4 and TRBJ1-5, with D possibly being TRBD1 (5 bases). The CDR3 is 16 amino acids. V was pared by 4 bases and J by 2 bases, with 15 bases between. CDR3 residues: CASSSLGDGGNQPQHF. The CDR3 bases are TGTGCCAGCAGTTCCCTAGGGGATGGTGGCAATCAGCCCCAGCATTTT.

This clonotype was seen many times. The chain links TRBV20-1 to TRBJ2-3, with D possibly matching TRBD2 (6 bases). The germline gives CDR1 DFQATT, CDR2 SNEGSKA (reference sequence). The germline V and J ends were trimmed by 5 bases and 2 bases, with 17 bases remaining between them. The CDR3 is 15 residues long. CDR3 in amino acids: CSAGPRAGNTDTQYF. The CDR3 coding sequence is TGCAGTGCTGGCCCTAGGGCGGGGAACACAGATACGCAGTATTTT.

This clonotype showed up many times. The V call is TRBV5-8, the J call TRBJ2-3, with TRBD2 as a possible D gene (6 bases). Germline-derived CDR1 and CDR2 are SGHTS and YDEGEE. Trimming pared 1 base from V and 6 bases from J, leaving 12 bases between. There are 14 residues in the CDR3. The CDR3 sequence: CASSLSHRGDTQYF. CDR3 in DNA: TGTGCCAGCAGCTTGAGTCACCGGGGGGATACGCAGTATTTT.

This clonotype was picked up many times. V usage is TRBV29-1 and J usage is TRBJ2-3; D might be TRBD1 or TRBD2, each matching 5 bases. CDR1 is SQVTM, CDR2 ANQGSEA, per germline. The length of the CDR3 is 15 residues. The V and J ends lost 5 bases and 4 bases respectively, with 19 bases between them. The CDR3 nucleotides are TGCAGCGTTAGTATACTGATGGGGGTGGCAGATACGCAGTATTTT. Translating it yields CSVSILMGVADTQYF.

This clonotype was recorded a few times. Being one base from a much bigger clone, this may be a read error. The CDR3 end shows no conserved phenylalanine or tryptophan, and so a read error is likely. The CDR3 DNA reads TGCAGTGCGCGATATAACCCGGGGAGCAACACTGAAGCTTTCTGT. Protein product: CSARYNPGSNTEAFC. This sequence joins TRBV20-1 and TRBJ1-1; D is uncertain. The length of the CDR3 is 15 residues. V was shortened by 6 bases and J by 2 bases, with 19 bases between the two germline ends. The germline CDR1 and CDR2 sequences are DFQATT and SNEGSKA (reference sequence).

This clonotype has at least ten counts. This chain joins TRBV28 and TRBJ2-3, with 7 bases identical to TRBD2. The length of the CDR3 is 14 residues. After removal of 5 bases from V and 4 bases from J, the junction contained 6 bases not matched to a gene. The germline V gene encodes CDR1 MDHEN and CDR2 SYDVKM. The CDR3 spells CASSRLGGSDTQYF. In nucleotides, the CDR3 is TGTGCCAGCAGTCGGCTCGGGGGGTCAGATACGCAGTATTTT. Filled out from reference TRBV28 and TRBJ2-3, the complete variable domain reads DVKVTQSSRYLVKRTGEKVFLECVQDMDHENMFWYRQDPGLGLRLIYFSYDVKMKEKGDIPEGYSVSREKKERFSLILESASTNQTSMYLCASSRLGGSDTQYFGPGTRLTVL.

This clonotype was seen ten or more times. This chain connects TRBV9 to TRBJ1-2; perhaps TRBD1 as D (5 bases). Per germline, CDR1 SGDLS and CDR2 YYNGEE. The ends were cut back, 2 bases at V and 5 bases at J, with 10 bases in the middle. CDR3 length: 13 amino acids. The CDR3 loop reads CASSVQGTYGYTF. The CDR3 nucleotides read TGTGCCAGCAGCGTCCAGGGCACGTATGGCTACACCTTC.

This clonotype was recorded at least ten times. CDR3 sequence reads: CASSPFYTGLYSNQPQHF. As DNA, the CDR3 is TGTGCCAGCAGTCCGTTTTACACGGGTCTCTATAGCAATCAGCCCCAGCATTTT. The chain links TRBV6-2 or TRBV6-3 to TRBJ1-5; D remains ambiguous. Trimming cost V 5 bases and J 0 bases, with 20 bases left between them. The CDR3 consists of 18 residues. Germline V gives CDR1 MNHEY, CDR2 SVGEGT.

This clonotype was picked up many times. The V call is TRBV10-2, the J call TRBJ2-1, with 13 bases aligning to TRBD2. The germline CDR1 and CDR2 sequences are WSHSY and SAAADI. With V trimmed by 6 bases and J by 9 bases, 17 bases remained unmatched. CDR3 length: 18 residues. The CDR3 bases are TGCGCCAGCAGCCTCGGGACTAGCGGGGCCTCCGTCGTGGGTGAGCAGTTCTTC. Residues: CASSLGTSGASVVGEQFF.

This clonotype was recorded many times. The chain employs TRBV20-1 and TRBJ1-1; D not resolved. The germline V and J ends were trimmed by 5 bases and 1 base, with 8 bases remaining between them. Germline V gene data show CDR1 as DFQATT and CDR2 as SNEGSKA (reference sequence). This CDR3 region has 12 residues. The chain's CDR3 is CSAGPSNTEAFF. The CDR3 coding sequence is TGCAGTGCTGGTCCATCGAACACTGAAGCTTTCTTT.

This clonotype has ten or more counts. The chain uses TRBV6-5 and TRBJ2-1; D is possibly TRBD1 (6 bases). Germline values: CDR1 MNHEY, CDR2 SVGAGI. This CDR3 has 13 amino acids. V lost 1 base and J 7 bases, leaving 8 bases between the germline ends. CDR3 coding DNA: TGTGCCAGCAGTTACTTACAGGGAAATGAGCAGTTCTTC. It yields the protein CASSYLQGNEQFF.

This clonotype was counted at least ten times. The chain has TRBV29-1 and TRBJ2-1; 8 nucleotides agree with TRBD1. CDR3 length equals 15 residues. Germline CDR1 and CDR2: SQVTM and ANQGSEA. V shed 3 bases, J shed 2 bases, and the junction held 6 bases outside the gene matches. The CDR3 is CSVERGRGPYNEQFF. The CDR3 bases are TGCAGCGTTGAGAGAGGCAGGGGGCCCTACAATGAGCAGTTCTTC.